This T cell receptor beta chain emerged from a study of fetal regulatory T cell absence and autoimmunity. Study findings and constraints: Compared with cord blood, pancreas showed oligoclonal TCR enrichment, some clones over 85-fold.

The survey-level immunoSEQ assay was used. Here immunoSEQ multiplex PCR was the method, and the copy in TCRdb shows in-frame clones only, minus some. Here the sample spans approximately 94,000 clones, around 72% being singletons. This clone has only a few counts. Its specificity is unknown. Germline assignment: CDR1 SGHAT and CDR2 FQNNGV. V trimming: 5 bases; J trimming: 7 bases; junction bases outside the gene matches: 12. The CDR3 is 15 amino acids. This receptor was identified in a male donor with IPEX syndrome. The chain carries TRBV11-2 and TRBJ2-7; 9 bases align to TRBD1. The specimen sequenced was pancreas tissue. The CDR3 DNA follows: TGTGCCAGCAGCCCCAACAGGGGGCGACCTAGAGAGCAGTACTTC. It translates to CASSPNRGRPREQYF.